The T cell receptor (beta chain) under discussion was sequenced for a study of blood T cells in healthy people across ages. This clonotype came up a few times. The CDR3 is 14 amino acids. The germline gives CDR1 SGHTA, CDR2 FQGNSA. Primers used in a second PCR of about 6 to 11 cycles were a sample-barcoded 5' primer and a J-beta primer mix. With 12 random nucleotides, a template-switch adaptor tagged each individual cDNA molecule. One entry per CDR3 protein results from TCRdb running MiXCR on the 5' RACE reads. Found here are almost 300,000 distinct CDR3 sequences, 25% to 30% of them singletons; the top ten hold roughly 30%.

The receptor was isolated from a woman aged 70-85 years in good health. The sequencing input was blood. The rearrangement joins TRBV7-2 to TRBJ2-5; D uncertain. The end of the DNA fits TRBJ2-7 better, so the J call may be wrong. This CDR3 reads CASSTGGEKYEQYF. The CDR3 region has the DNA TGTGCCAGCAGCACCGGTGGGGAAAAATACGAGCAGTACTTC.